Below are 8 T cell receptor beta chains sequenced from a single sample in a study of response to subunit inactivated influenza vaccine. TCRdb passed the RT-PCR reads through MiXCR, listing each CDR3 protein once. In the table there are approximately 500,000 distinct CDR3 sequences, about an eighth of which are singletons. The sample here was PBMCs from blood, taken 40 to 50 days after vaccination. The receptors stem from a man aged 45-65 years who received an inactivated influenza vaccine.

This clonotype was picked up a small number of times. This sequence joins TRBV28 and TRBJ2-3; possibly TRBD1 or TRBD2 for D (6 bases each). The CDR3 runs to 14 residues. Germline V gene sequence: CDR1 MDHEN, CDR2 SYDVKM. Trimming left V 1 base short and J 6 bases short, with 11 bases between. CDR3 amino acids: CASSLSVGGDTQYF. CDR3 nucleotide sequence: TGTGCCAGCAGTTTATCGGTAGGGGGGGATACGCAGTATTTT.

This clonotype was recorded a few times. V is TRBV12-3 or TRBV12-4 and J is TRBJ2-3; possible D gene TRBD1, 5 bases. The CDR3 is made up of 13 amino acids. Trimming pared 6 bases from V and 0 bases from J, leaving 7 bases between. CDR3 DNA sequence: TGTGCCAGCAGGACAGCTAGCACAGATACGCAGTATTTT. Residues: CASRTASTDTQYF.

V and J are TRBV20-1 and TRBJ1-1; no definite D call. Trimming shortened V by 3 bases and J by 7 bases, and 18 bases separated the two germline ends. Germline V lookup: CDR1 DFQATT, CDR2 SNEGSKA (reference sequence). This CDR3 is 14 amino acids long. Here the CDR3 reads CSASLVGLGSEAFF. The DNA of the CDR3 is TGCAGTGCTAGTTTGGTAGGGCTGGGCAGTGAAGCTTTCTTT.

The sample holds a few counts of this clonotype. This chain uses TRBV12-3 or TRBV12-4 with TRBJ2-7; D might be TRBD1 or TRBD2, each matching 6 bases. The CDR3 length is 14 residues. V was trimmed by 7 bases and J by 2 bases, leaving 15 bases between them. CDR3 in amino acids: CASNLGGIPYEQYF. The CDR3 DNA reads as TGTGCCAGCAACTTAGGGGGGATCCCCTACGAGCAGTACTTC.

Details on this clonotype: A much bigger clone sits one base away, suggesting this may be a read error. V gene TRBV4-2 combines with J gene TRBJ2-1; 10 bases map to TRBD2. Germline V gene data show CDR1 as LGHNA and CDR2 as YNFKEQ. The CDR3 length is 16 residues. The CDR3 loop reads CARSQDVAGGHREQFF. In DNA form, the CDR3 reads TGTGCCAGAAGCCAAGATGTAGCGGGAGGTCATAGGGAGCAGTTCTTC.

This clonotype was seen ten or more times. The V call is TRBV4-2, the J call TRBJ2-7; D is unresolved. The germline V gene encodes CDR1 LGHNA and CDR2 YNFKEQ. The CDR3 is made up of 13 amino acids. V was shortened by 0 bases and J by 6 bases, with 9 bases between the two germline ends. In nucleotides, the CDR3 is TGTGCCAGCAGCCAAGATAGGGAAGGCGAGCAGTACTTC. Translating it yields CASSQDREGEQYF.

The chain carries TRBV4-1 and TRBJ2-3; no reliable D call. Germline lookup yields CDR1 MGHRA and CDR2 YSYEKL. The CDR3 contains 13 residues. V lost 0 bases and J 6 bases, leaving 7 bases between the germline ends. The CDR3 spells CASSQEEGDTQYF. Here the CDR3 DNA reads TGCGCCAGCAGCCAAGAGGAAGGGGATACGCAGTATTTT.

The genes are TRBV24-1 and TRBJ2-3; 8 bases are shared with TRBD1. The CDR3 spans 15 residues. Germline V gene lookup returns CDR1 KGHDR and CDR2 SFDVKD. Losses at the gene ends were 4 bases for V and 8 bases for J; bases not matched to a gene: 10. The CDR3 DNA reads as TGTGCCACCAGTGACCCGACAGGGGCATTGGCTACGCAGTATTTT. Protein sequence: CATSDPTGALATQYF.